The rows below give T cell receptor beta chains drawn from one sample of a study of CD8+ T cells in alopecia areata. Clones were read by immunoSEQ multiplex PCR, and TCRdb kept only the in-frame ones, dropping some. The table has over 150,000 clones, about 60% seen once. Here the sequenced sample was CD8+ T cells sorted from blood, taken at week 24, from a patient treated with tofacitinib. The origin of the receptors is a human donor with alopecia areata. Each CDR3 is given with its conserved first and last residue. D genes are given only for firm matches. Rows give clone size only sometimes, using once, few, many, or a class for an expanded clone.

TRBJ1-4	NA	NA	TRBV4-1	CASSPGLGRVGEKLFF	TGCGCCAGCAGCCCGGGATTGGGAAGGGTTGGGGAAAAACTGTTTTTT
TRBJ2-7	NA	TRBD1	TRBV29-1	CSVRDRGTYEQYF	TGCAGCGTTCGAGACAGGGGAACCTACGAGCAGTACTTC
TRBJ1-5	NA	NA	TRBV5-6	CASSRGDQPQHF	TGTGCCAGCAGCCGGGGTGATCAGCCCCAGCATTTT
TRBJ1-5	few	NA	TRBV4-1	CASSQDHRGYLVQPQHF	TGCGCCAGCAGCCAAGATCATCGAGGGTATCTTGTCCAGCCCCAGCATTTT
TRBJ1-5	NA	NA	TRBV6-5	CGEGGPEPQHF	TGTGGCGAGGGGGGTCCGGAGCCCCAGCATTTT
TRBJ1-6	NA	NA	TRBV4-1	CASSQGGPGTVYSPLHF	TGCGCCAGCAGCCAAGGGGGGCCCGGGACGGTGTATTCACCCCTCCACTTT
TRBJ2-1	few	NA	TRBV5-1	CASSLALALGSYNEQFF	TGCGCCAGCAGCTTGGCACTTGCCTTGGGCTCCTACAATGAGCAGTTCTTC
TRBJ2-7	NA	NA	TRBV7-9	CASSKLGGSSYEQYF	TGTGCCAGCAGCAAGTTGGGTGGCAGCTCCTACGAGCAGTACTTC
TRBJ2-7	NA	NA	TRBV7-9	CASSSDYEQYF	TGTGCCAGCAGCTCGGACTACGAGCAGTACTTC
TRBJ1-2	NA	NA	TRBV5-1	CASSWSYRALLDGYTF	TGCGCCAGCAGCTGGAGCTACAGGGCTCTTTTGGATGGCTACACCTTC
TRBJ2-5	NA	NA	TRBV6-5	CASSYAGRGEQETQYF	TGTGCCAGCAGTTACGCCGGCAGGGGGGAACAAGAGACCCAGTACTTC
TRBJ1-1	NA	NA	TRBV21-1	CASNTTGLLEAFF	TGTGCCAGCAACACGACAGGGCTCCTTGAAGCTTTCTTT
TRBJ2-1	NA	TRBD2	TRBV5-4	CASSLGLADVNEQFF	TGTGCCAGCAGCCTGGGACTAGCGGACGTCAATGAGCAGTTCTTC
TRBJ2-7	NA	NA	TRBV15	CATSPSVADLVYYEQYF	TGTGCCACCAGCCCCTCCGTCGCCGACTTAGTATACTACGAGCAGTACTTC
TRBJ2-3	NA	NA	TRBV7-9	CASSPGTTDTQYF	TGTGCCAGCAGCCCCGGGACCACAGATACGCAGTATTTT
TRBJ1-1	NA	TRBD1	TRBV14	CASSQRQGLNTEAFF	TGTGCCAGCAGCCAAAGACAGGGGTTGAACACTGAAGCTTTCTTT
TRBJ1-1	NA	NA	TRBV14	CASSPGGTEAFF	TGTGCCAGCAGCCCCGGAGGCACTGAAGCTTTCTTT
TRBJ2-1	NA	NA	TRBV7-9	CASSLESLPAFF	TGTGCCAGCAGCTTAGAGTCCCTCCCTGCGTTCTTC
TRBJ1-1	NA	NA	TRBV20-1	CSARGGRAFF	TGCAGTGCTAGAGGGGGGAGGGCTTTCTTT
TRBJ1-5	NA	NA	TRBV6-5	CASSFSGNQPQHF	TGTGCCAGCAGTTTTAGTGGCAATCAGCCCCAGCATTTT
TRBJ2-1	NA	TRBD2	TRBV7-8	CASSYPRGLELVLFF	TGTGCCAGCAGCTACCCGCGGGGACTAGAGCTTGTTTTGTTCTTC